This T cell receptor beta chain is from a study of cytomegalovirus exposure and HLA in healthy donors. Broader study findings: Roughly uniform depth of sequencing across donors was assumed in presence/absence analyses. A missense variant in DCLRE1C was later tied to TCR beta V- and J-gene trimming.

PCR primers comprised 60 Vbeta and 13 Jbeta primers. This table comes from immunoSEQ multiplex PCR, and its TCRdb copy is limited to in-frame clones, with some not included. The sample carries over 150,000 clones, over 70% recorded once. In regard to this clone: The antigen is unknown.

This CDR3 region has 15 residues. V dropped 3 bases and J dropped 3; count of bases not matched to a gene: 7. Germline CDR1 SGHNT, CDR2 YENEEA. This TCR was sampled from a woman in her forties or fifties in good health and CMV-seropositive. The V and J genes are TRBV11-3 and TRBJ2-5; 7 nucleotides match TRBD2. Sequencing was carried out using PBMCs. The CDR3 coding sequence is TGTGCCAGCAGCTTCGACGGACTAGGGGAAGAGACCCAGTACTTC. Translated, it gives CASSFDGLGEETQYF.